This TCR beta chain originates from a study of shared clonotypes between healthy human individuals. This clone has just a few counts. The sample holds other DNA sequences that translate to the same CDR3. Trimming removed 8 bases from V and 0 bases from J; junction bases left unmatched: 1. CDR1 is SNHLY, CDR2 FYNNEI, per germline. The CDR3 extends over 13 amino acids. Clones were sequenced by immunoSEQ multiplex PCR, and TCRdb holds only the in-frame ones, with some missing. There are over a million clones in the sample; around 95% occur only once, and over 1% lies in the top ten. The TCR originated in a man younger than 45 in good health. This chain connects TRBV2 to TRBJ1-5; TRBD1 matches 7 bases. Sequencing used naive CD4+ T cells sorted from blood. Subset denoted: CD45RA+ positively selected. Written as DNA, the CDR3 is TGTGCCAGCCAGGGGGATAGCAATCAGCCCCAGCATTTT. Its protein is CASQGDSNQPQHF.